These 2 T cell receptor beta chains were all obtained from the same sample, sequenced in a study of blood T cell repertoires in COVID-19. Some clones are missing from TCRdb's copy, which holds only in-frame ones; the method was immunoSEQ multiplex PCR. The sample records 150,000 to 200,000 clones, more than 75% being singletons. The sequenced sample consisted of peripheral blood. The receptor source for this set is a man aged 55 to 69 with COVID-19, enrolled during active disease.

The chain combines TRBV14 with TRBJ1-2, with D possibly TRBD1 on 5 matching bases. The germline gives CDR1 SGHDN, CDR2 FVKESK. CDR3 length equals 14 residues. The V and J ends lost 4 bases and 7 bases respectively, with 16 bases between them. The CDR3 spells CASSRGGSGGGYTF. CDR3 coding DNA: TGTGCCAGCAGCCGCGGGGGTTCAGGCGGTGGCTACACCTTC. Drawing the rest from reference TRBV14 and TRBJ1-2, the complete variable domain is EAGVTQFPSHSVIEKGQTVTLRCDPISGHDNLYWYRRVMGKEIKFLLHFVKESKQDESGMPNNRFLAERTGGTYSTLKVQPAELEDSGVYFCASSRGGSGGGYTFGSGTRLTVV.

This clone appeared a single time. CDR3 amino acids: CASSHTGLTEAFF. The CDR3 DNA sequence: TGTGCCAGCAGCCATACAGGTCTCACTGAAGCTTTCTTT. The genes are TRBV11-3 and TRBJ1-1; possible D gene TRBD1, 5 bases. CDR3 length equals 13 residues. Trimming removed 5 bases from V and 4 bases from J, with 11 bases in between. In germline, CDR1 is SGHNT, CDR2 YENEEA.